The rows below give T cell receptor beta chains drawn from one sample of a study of T cells in Graves' hyperthyroidism and ophthalmopathy. Each CDR3 protein gets one entry after TCRdb re-called the multiplex PCR reads with MiXCR. The data hold a few hundred thousand distinct CDR3 sequences, with nearly 15% observed a single time. Sequenced: blood. These receptors came from a woman aged 45 to 65 with Graves' hyperthyroidism that later progressed to Graves' ophthalmopathy. Each CDR3 is given with its conserved first and last residue. D genes are given only for firm matches. Part of the rows lack a size; the others show once, few, many or a class for expanded clones.

v_call	d_call	j_call	cdr3_length	clone_size	cdr3_nt	cdr3_aa
TRBV10-1	.	TRBJ2-1	14	many	TGCGCCAGCAGTGAGAACGTCGGGGCCAATGAGCAGTTCTTC	CASSENVGANEQFF
TRBV19	.	TRBJ2-1	13	.	TGTGCCAGTAGTTGGACGGGATACAATGAGCAGTTCTTC	CASSWTGYNEQFF
TRBV7-6	.	TRBJ2-5	14	many	TGTGCCAGCAGCTTCTACTTGGGGCAAGAGACCCAGTACTTC	CASSFYLGQETQYF
TRBV19	TRBD2	TRBJ2-1	16	.	TGTGCCAGTGCCACGACTAGCCGCCCCGTCGTTGGGGAGCAGTTCTTC	CASATTSRPVVGEQFF
TRBV9	.	TRBJ1-4	14	many	TGTGCCAGCAGCTCGGCAGCTACTAATGAAAAACTGTTTTTT	CASSSAATNEKLFF
TRBV9	.	TRBJ2-1	16	many	TGTGCCAGCAGCGTAAGAGGGAGGGGGTCCTACAATGAGCAGTTCTTC	CASSVRGRGSYNEQFF
TRBV9	TRBD2	TRBJ2-3	16	few	TGTGCCAGCAGCGTAGGACTAGCGGGAGTATCAGATACGCAGTATTTT	CASSVGLAGVSDTQYF
TRBV5-1	.	TRBJ2-7	15	many	TGCGCCAGCAGCTTGGTGGGAGGGGGCTCCTACGAGCAGTACTTC	CASSLVGGGSYEQYF
TRBV14	TRBD1	TRBJ2-7	15	few	TGTGCCAGCAGCCCTTCCGGACAGGGGGTTTACGAGCAGTACTTC	CASSPSGQGVYEQYF
TRBV28	TRBD1	TRBJ2-6	15	.	TGTGCCAGCAGTGACAGGGTGGGAGGGGCCAACGTCCTGACTTTC	CASSDRVGGANVLTF
TRBV10-3	.	TRBJ2-7	13	many	TGTGCCATCAATCAGGGGCCCGGCTACGAGCAGTACTTC	CAINQGPGYEQYF
TRBV3-1	.	TRBJ1-1	12	medium-sized	TGTGCCAGCAGCGCTCGGGGAATTGAAGCTTTCTTT	CASSARGIEAFF
TRBV12-3/TRBV12-4	.	TRBJ2-5	15	many	TGTGCCAGCAGTTTATCAAGCGGGCCCCAAGAGACCCAGTACTTC	CASSLSSGPQETQYF
TRBV18	.	TRBJ1-1	13	.	TGTGCCAGCTCAGTCGCAGACAACACTGAGGCTTTCTTT	CASSVADNTEAFF
TRBV4-2	TRBD2	TRBJ2-3	16	.	TGTGCCGGCAGCCAAGAACAAGGAGCGGGGGCAGATACGCAGTATTTT	CAGSQEQGAGADTQYF
TRBV9	.	TRBJ1-2	13	many	TGTGCCAGCAGCGTAGCGGACAGCTATGGCTACACCTTC	CASSVADSYGYTF
TRBV11-2	TRBD2	TRBJ2-7	15	many	TGTGCCAGCAGTTTCGAACCGGGACTAGTCTACGAGCAGTACTTC	CASSFEPGLVYEQYF
TRBV20-1	.	TRBJ1-1	13	many	TGCAGTGCTAGGCGCAGCCTGAACACTGAAGCTTTCTTT	CSARRSLNTEAFF
TRBV6-6	TRBD1	TRBJ1-4	15	few	TGTGCCAGCAGTTACTCGAACAGGGGAAGTGAAAAACTGTTTTTT	CASSYSNRGSEKLFF
TRBV11-2	.	TRBJ1-6	15	many	TGTGCCAGCAGCCTCTCTCCGGGGGAAAATTCACCCCTCCACTTT	CASSLSPGENSPLHF
TRBV28	.	TRBJ2-7	13	many	TGTGCCAGCAGTAGGGGATCGGAGGCTGTTGGGAACTTC	CASSRGSEAVGNF
TRBV20-1	TRBD1	TRBJ2-2	13	.	TGCAGTCCAGGACAGGGGAACACCGGGGAGCTGTTTTTT	CSPGQGNTGELFF
TRBV2	.	TRBJ1-5	12	few	TGTGCCAGCAGTCCTCACAGTCAGCCCCAGCATTTT	CASSPHSQPQHF
TRBV7-8	.	TRBJ1-2	18	.	TGTGCCAGCAGCTTATGGGTGGAGGGGGGAGCCCCTAACTATGGCTACACCTTC	CASSLWVEGGAPNYGYTF